Each of the 13 T cell receptor beta chains below was sequenced from the same sample in a study of vaccination effects on CD4 cells after COVID-19 (dated by TCRdb to 2021 to 2024). The library was produced with the immunoSEQ multiplex PCR assay. TCRdb stores this immuneACCESS table with in-frame sequences only. Part of the clones is absent; in the studies checked, under half of the shortfall reflects unresolved V genes, and no reason is known for the rest. The sample table shows tens of thousands of clones, and 76% are seen once. Around 5% of the sample lies in the top ten. To identify antigen-specific CD4+ T cell clonotypes by their expansion, the ViraFEST assay first stimulated PBMC with viral peptide pools and then applied TCR sequencing. After 10 to 11 days of culture, CD4+ T cells were isolated with the EasySep CD4+ T cell isolation kit. PCR-confirmed SARS-CoV-2 infection had occurred in convalescent patients between March and December 2020, before the Alpha, Beta and Delta variants emerged in the United States.

What these receptors recognize is not known. This specimen was CD4+ T cells from PBMCs cultured with HIV peptides, taken before COVID-19 vaccination. What the cell subset or site label conveys for this sample: HIV-1 Nef peptide pool negative control/reference culture. Receptors originate from a human donor who had a prior SARS-CoV-2 infection.

This rearrangement joins TRBV7-2 to TRBJ2-2; D is uncertain. Trimming cost V 1 base and J 7 bases, with 10 bases left between them. The CDR3 runs to 14 residues. Germline assignment: CDR1 SGHTA and CDR2 FQGNSA. The CDR3 reads CASSLDGSGGELFF. CDR3 in DNA: TGTGCCAGCAGCTTAGACGGGTCCGGCGGGGAGCTGTTTTTT.

The rearrangement links TRBV6-1 to TRBJ1-2; D unresolved. Deletions cut 2 bases from V and 5 bases from J, with 12 bases between. Germline CDR1 is MNHNS and CDR2 is SASEGT. The CDR3 extends over 14 amino acids. The CDR3 nucleotides are TGTGCCAGCAGTGAATCCAGGTTTTTGTATGGCTACACCTTC. Its protein product is CASSESRFLYGYTF.

The J gene is TRBJ1-3, the V gene TRBV30; TRBD1 agrees at 7 bases. The CDR3 loop spans 14 amino acids. Germline V gives CDR1 GTSNPN, CDR2 SVGIG (reference sequence). V trimming: 5 bases; J trimming: 11 bases; junction bases outside the gene matches: 15. In nucleotides, the CDR3 is TGTGCCTGGCGGACAGGAGGGTCCCGTCGGGCCATATATTTT. Protein: CAWRTGGSRRAIYF.

The chain links TRBV5-1 to TRBJ2-3, with 9 nucleotides matching TRBD2. The CDR3 totals 14 residues. The ends lost 0 bases at V and 4 bases at J; junction bases unmatched: 0. Germline CDR1 is SGHRS and CDR2 is YFSETQ. The CDR3 reads CASSLGLAADTQYF. Written as DNA, the CDR3 is TGCGCCAGCAGCTTGGGACTAGCGGCAGATACGCAGTATTTT.

This rearrangement joins TRBV6-7 to TRBJ2-7; D is unresolved. TRBV6-7 is treated as an ORF (open reading frame) with a function not yet certain. The CDR3 has 16 amino acids. V shed 5 bases and J shed 4 bases, with 21 bases lying between them. CDR3 in DNA: TGTGCCAGCAGTCCGCCCCGCGCAGCGCCCTATTACGAGCAGTACTTC. It encodes CASSPPRAAPYYEQYF.

The gene calls are TRBV5-4 and TRBJ2-7; 8 bases map to TRBD2. The CDR3 extends over 15 amino acids. In germline, CDR1 is SGHNT, CDR2 YYREEE (reference sequence). V lost 0 bases, J lost 2 bases, and 4 bases stayed unmatched. Written as DNA, the CDR3 is TGTGCCAGCAGCTTGGCGGCGGGAGGCGCCTACGAGCAGTACTTC. It is translated as CASSLAAGGAYEQYF.

This clone was observed a few times. The gene calls are TRBV18 and TRBJ2-1; no definite D call. CDR1 is KGHSH, CDR2 LQKENI, per germline. The CDR3 consists of 13 residues. V was clipped by 3 bases and J by 7 bases, with 10 bases between them. The CDR3 loop reads CASSPYDRNEQFF. CDR3 in DNA: TGTGCCAGCTCACCCTACGATAGGAATGAGCAGTTCTTC.

This chain uses TRBV7-2 with TRBJ1-6; D possibly corresponds to TRBD1 (6 bases). This CDR3 has 16 residues. Deletions cut 5 bases from V and 3 bases from J, with 14 bases between. In germline, CDR1 is SGHTA, CDR2 FQGNSA. The CDR3 bases are TGTGCCAGCAGCCATGGGGGCGCAGACTATAATTCACCCCTCCACTTT. Its translation: CASSHGGADYNSPLHF.

The V and J genes are TRBV10-3 and TRBJ1-1; D not resolved. Deletions cut 4 bases from V and 6 bases from J, with 12 bases between. This CDR3 is built from 13 residues. The germline CDR1 and CDR2 sequences are ENHRY and SYGVKD. CDR3 in DNA: TGTGCCATCAGTGCTCCCCCCCTCGCTGAAGCTTTCTTT. This gives the protein CAISAPPLAEAFF.

This sequence joins TRBV5-1 and TRBJ2-5, with TRBD2 matching 13 bases. V was pared by 2 bases and J by 5 bases, with 6 bases of the junction left unmatched. The CDR3 is 16 amino acids. Per germline, CDR1 SGHRS and CDR2 YFSETQ. The CDR3 sequence is CASSLLAGGPGETQYF. Written as DNA, the CDR3 is TGCGCCAGCAGCTTACTAGCGGGGGGGCCGGGGGAGACCCAGTACTTC.

The chain couples TRBV6-2 or TRBV6-3 to TRBJ1-1, with D possibly being TRBD1 (5 bases). Trimming took 5 bases from V and 0 from J, leaving 19 bases between them. This CDR3 has 17 residues. CDR1 MNHEY and CDR2 SVGEGT come from the germline V gene. The CDR3 DNA is TGTGCCAGCAGTCTACCTAAGGAGGGGCGCATGAACACTGAAGCTTTCTTT. It translates to CASSLPKEGRMNTEAFF.

In DNA, the CDR3 is TGTGCCAGCAGCTCCAGCTCCTATAATTCACCCCTCCACTTT. This codes for CASSSSSYNSPLHF. This chain joins TRBV7-9 and TRBJ1-6; D not resolved. V was cut by 4 bases and J by 0 bases, with 4 bases left in between. CDR1 SEHNR and CDR2 FQNEAQ come from the germline V gene (reference sequence). CDR3 length: 14 residues.

The chain is built from TRBV9 and TRBJ2-1, with 7 bases matching TRBD1. V lost 1 base and J lost 2; bases outside the gene matches: 3. In germline, CDR1 is SGDLS, CDR2 YYNGEE. There are 15 residues in the CDR3. The CDR3 bases are TGTGCCAGCAGCGTAACAGGGGCACCCTACAATGAGCAGTTCTTC. Translation: CASSVTGAPYNEQFF.